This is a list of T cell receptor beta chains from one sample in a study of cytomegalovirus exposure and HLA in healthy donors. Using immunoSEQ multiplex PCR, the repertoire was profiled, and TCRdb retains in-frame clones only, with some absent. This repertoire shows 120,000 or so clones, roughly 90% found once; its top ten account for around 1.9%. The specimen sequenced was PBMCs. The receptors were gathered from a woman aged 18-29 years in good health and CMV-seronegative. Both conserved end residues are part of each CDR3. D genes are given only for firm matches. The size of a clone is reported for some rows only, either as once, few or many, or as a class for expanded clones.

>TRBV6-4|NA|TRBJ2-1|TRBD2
TGTGCCAGCAGTCAGAGCGGGGGTTCACACAATGAGCAGTTCTTC
CASSQSGGSHNEQFF
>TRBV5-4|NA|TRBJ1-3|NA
TGTGCCAGCAGCGGAGGGAGGGGCTCTGGAAACACCATATATTTT
CASSGGRGSGNTIYF
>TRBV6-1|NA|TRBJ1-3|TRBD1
TGTGCCAGCAGTGTGGGGACAGGGCATGGAAACACCATATATTTT
CASSVGTGHGNTIYF
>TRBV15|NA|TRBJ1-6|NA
TGTGCCACCCGAAAACAGGACTCCTATAATTCACCCCTCCACTTT
CATRKQDSYNSPLHF
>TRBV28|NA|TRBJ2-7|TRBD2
TGTGCCAGCAGCCCCAGGACTAGCGGCGGCTACGAGCAGTACTTC
CASSPRTSGGYEQYF
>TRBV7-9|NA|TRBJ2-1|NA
TGTGCCAGCAGTTCGGGACTTTACAATGAGCAGTTCTTC
CASSSGLYNEQFF
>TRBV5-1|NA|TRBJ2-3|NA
TGCGCCAGTACCCTCGGTGGCACAGATACGCAGTATTTT
CASTLGGTDTQYF
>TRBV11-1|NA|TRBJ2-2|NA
TGTGCCAGCAGCCGACAGGGCGGGATCGCCGGGGAGCTGTTTTTT
CASSRQGGIAGELFF
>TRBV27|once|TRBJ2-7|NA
TGTGCCAGCAGTCGGGGGACAGCCTACGAGCAGTACTTC
CASSRGTAYEQYF
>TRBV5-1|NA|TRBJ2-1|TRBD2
TGCGCCAGCAGCTTGCTGGTGGGGGGGGGCAATGAGCAGTTCTTC
CASSLLVGGGNEQFF
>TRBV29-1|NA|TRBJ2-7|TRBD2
TGCAGCGTTGATGTGGCGGGAGGGTTCAACGAGCAGTACTTC
CSVDVAGGFNEQYF
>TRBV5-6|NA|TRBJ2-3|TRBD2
TGTGCCAGCAGCTTGGCCGTGCTAGCGGGGGGTATCGCGCAGTATTTT
CASSLAVLAGGIAQYF
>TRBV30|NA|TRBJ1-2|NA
TGTGCCTGGAGTCGGGACACATCCGGCTACACCTTC
CAWSRDTSGYTF
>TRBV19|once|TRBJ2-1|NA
TGTGCCAGTAGTCTAAGTTCCGGGGTATACAATGAGCAGTTCTTC
CASSLSSGVYNEQFF
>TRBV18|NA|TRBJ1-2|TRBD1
TGTGCCAGCTCACCTCTTTCTGACAGGGACGACGGCTACACCTTC
CASSPLSDRDDGYTF
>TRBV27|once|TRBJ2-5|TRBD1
TGTGCCAGCAGTTTATCCAGGACAGGCAAACAAGAGACCCAGTACTTC
CASSLSRTGKQETQYF
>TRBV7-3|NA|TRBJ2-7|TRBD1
TGTGCCAGCAGCTCAGAGACAGGGGGATTCTACGAGCAGTACTTC
CASSSETGGFYEQYF
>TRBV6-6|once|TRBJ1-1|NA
TGTGCCAGCAGCCAGGGTATCACTGAAGCTTTCTTT
CASSQGITEAFF
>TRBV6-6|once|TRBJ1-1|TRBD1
TGTGCCAGCACCTCCCCAGGGGGCGTATCTGAAGCTTTCTTT
CASTSPGGVSEAFF
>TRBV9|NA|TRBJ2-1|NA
TGTGCCAGCAGCCGCAGCTCCTACAATGAGCAGTTCTTC
CASSRSSYNEQFF
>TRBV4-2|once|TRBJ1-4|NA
TGTGCCAGCAGCCAAGAAGGTACAGGGCTTAATGAAAAACTGTTTTTT
CASSQEGTGLNEKLFF
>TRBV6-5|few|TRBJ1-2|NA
TGTGCCAGCCGAAGGGGATCTGGCTACACCTTC
CASRRGSGYTF
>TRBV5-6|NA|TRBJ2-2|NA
TGTGCCAGCAGCGCCCTAGACAGAACCGCGAACACCGGGGAGCTGTTTTTT
CASSALDRTANTGELFF
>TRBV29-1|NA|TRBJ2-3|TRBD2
TGCAGCGTTGATGGAAGACGCGGGAGGGCCTTCGCAGATACGCAGTATTTT
CSVDGRRGRAFADTQYF
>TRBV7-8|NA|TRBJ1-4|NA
TGTGCCAGCAGCTTGACGGACAGTAATGAAAAACTGTTTTTT
CASSLTDSNEKLFF
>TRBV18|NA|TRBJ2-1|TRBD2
TGTGCCAGCTCACCCACGGGGGGCTCCTACAATGAGCAGTTCTTC
CASSPTGGSYNEQFF
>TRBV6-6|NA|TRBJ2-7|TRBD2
TGTGCCAGCAGTTACGGTAGCGGGAGCTCCTACGAGCAGTACTTC
CASSYGSGSSYEQYF
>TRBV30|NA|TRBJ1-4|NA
TGTGCCTGGAGTGACGTACGGGAAAAACTGTTTTTT
CAWSDVREKLFF
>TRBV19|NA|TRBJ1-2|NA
TGTGCCAGTAGTATCACAGGGACCCACTTCTATGGCTACACCTTC
CASSITGTHFYGYTF
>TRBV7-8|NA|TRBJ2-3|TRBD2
TGTGCCAGCAGCTTAGCGCCCGGGGTAGCGGGGGGGTACAGGGTTAGCACAGATACGCAGTATTTT
CASSLAPGVAGGYRVSTDTQYF
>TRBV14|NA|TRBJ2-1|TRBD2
TGTGCCAGCAGCCAGATTGGACTAGCGGGAGGGGGCTCCTACAATGAGCAGTTCTTC
CASSQIGLAGGGSYNEQFF
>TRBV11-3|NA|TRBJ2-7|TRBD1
TGTGCCAGCAGCGAGACAGGGTCGGGATACGAGCAGTACTTC
CASSETGSGYEQYF
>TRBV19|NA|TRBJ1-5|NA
TGTGCCAGTAGTGGGCAAATACTTCAGCCCCAGCATTTT
CASSGQILQPQHF
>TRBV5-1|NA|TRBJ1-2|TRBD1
TGCGCCAGCAGCTTGGAATCAGGGGGCCCTCCACCCTATGGCTACACCTTC
CASSLESGGPPPYGYTF
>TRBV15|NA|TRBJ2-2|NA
TGTGCCACCAGCATCAGGGCCGGGGAGCTGTTTTTT
CATSIRAGELFF
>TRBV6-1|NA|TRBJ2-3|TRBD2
TGTGCCAGCAGTGAACTCCCCTTCGGGGTAGCGGGAGACGAGACAGATACGCAGTATTTT
CASSELPFGVAGDETDTQYF
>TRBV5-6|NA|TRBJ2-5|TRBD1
TGTGCCAGCAGCCTAGGGACAGGGCGAGAGACCCAGTACTTC
CASSLGTGRETQYF
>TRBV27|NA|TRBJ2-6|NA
TGTGCCAGCAGTTCACAGAGCTCTGGGGCCAACGTCCTGACTTTC
CASSSQSSGANVLTF
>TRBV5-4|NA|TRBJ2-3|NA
TGTGCCAGCACCCCCGGGATGCACACAGATACGCAGTATTTT
CASTPGMHTDTQYF
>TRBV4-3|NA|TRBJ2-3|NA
TGCGCCAGCAGCCAAGATCCCGGGACACCAAGCACAGATACGCAGTATTTT
CASSQDPGTPSTDTQYF
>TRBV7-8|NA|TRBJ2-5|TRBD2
TGTGCCAGCAGCTTAGGAGGACTAGCGGTACAAGAGACCCAGTACTTC
CASSLGGLAVQETQYF
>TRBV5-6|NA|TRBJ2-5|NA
TGTGCCAGCAGCTTGTTGGGTAGCGGACAAGAGACCCAGTACTTC
CASSLLGSGQETQYF
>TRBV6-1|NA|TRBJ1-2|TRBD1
TGTGCCAGCAGCCCCACAGGGGTGGTGGGCTACACCTTC
CASSPTGVVGYTF
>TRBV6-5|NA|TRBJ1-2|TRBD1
TGTGCCAGCAGTTGGACAGGGGAGGGCTACACCTTC
CASSWTGEGYTF
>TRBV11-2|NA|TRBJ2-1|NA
TGTGCCAGCAGCCGGGTGGAGGGATCCTACAATGAGCAGTTCTTC
CASSRVEGSYNEQFF
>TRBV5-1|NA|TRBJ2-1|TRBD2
TGCGCCAGCAGCGTAGCGGGAGGTGGCAATGAGCAGTTCTTC
CASSVAGGGNEQFF
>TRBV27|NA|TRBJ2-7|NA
TGTGCCAGCAGTCTTACAGGGATCGACGAGCAGTACTTC
CASSLTGIDEQYF
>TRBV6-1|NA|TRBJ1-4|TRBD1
TGTGCCAGCAGTGAATTGCAGGGGGCAGCTGAAAAACTGTTTTTT
CASSELQGAAEKLFF
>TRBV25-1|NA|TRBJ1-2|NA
TGTGCCAGCAGTGATGCAGCTGCGGACTATGGCTACACCTTC
CASSDAAADYGYTF
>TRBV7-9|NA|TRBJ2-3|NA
TGTGCCAGCAGCTTAGTTCCAGGGGCGACGGATACGCAGTATTTT
CASSLVPGATDTQYF
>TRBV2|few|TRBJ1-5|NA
TGTGCCAGCAGCCTAGGCAATCAGCCCCAGCATTTT
CASSLGNQPQHF